This TCR beta chain was identified during a study of blood T cell repertoires in COVID-19. Overall study: The samples span acute and convalescent COVID-19 from the United States, Italy and Spain. The cDNA or gDNA used as material had been derived from T cells, B-cell-depleted T cells, or PBMCs.

Authors' data handling: Reference gene primer amplification yielded estimated nucleated cell counts. The protocol was immunoSEQ multiplex PCR, while the TCRdb copy is restricted to in-frame clones and leaves out a portion. V, J and clone size reflect that table, while D and trimming were determined from the DNA. Of 250,000 to 350,000 clones listed, 89% are singletons. The junction had 14 bases not matched to a gene; V was cut back by 6 bases and J by 5 bases. This CDR3 has 17 residues. The germline gives CDR1 SGHTA, CDR2 FQGTGA. The source material was peripheral blood. V and J are TRBV7-3 and TRBJ2-2; 8 positions agree with TRBD2. This clonotype was obtained from a woman aged 55-70 years with acute or convalescent COVID-19. CDR3 sequence reads: CASRPRGGIAGTGELFF. The CDR3 DNA reads as TGTGCCAGCAGGCCCCGGGGCGGGATAGCGGGAACCGGGGAGCTGTTTTTT.